The next 21 T cell receptor beta chains were all read from a single sample in a study of T cell repertoires in cytomegalovirus infection (dated by TCRdb to the late 2010s). Taken with the paper, the label for treatment or condition translates to: in vitro stimulation with specific CMV peptide epitopes to enrich CMV-specific T cells. The run used an Illumina HiSeq 1500. TCRdb reprocessing: public reads trimmed at Q25 with fastp, clones called with MiXCR, in-frame beta chains kept. Rows merge per CDR3 protein into single entries with the most common DNA and genes. The sample records 300,000 to 400,000 distinct CDR3 sequences, roughly 28% of which are singletons. Jointly, the top ten make up roughly 20% of the sample. These receptors are not linked to any known antigen. Sequencing used cultured PBMCs, obtained from culture after CMV antigen stimulation. These receptors came from a human donor in good health (CMV status not recorded). Some clones in this sample may be carry-over from other donors' samples.

This chain connects TRBV20-1 to TRBJ1-2, with TRBD1 matching over 9 bases. V dropped 0 bases and J dropped 2; count of bases not matched to a gene: 4. CDR3 size: 15 residues. The germline gives CDR1 DFQATT, CDR2 SNEGSKA (reference sequence). DNA of the CDR3: TGCAGTGCTAGAGATCCGGGACAGGGAAACTATGGCTACACCTTC. Its protein is CSARDPGQGNYGYTF.

The CDR3 here is CASSDRGTGYEQYF. CDR3 in DNA: TGTGCCAGCAGCGACAGGGGTACAGGATACGAGCAGTACTTC. This chain uses TRBV6-6 with TRBJ2-7; 8 bases line up with TRBD1. V shed 6 bases and J 4 bases; nucleotides not matched to a gene: 8. This CDR3 comprises 14 residues. The V gene's germline CDR1 is MNHNY and CDR2 SVGAGI (reference sequence).

The CDR3 spells CASSLRLAGVVETQYF. The CDR3 nucleotides read TGTGCCAGCAGTTTAAGACTAGCGGGAGTGGTAGAGACCCAGTACTTC. The chain links TRBV12-3 or TRBV12-4 to TRBJ2-5, with TRBD2 identical over 12 bases. V gave up 2 bases and J gave up 4 bases; unmatched junction bases: 5. This CDR3 has 16 residues.

V is TRBV27 and J is TRBJ2-7; D is tentatively TRBD1 or TRBD2 (6 bases each). This CDR3 region has 16 residues. Germline V gene data show CDR1 as MNHEY and CDR2 as SMNVEV (reference sequence). V was shortened by 2 bases and J by 5 bases, with 19 bases between the two germline ends. The CDR3 bases are TGTGCCAGCAGTTTAAGGGGGGAGACGCAGTCCCACGAGCAGTACTTC. Protein sequence: CASSLRGETQSHEQYF.

V gene TRBV12-3 or TRBV12-4 combines with J gene TRBJ2-3, with D unresolved. CDR3 length equals 14 residues. Deletions cut 1 base from V and 3 bases from J, with 8 bases between. The CDR3 loop reads CASSLGGLTDTQYF. In DNA form, the CDR3 reads TGTGCCAGCAGTTTAGGGGGTTTGACAGATACGCAGTATTTT.

J is TRBJ1-1 and V is TRBV19, with TRBD1 as a possible D gene (6 bases). From germline, CDR1 is LNHDA and CDR2 SQIVND (reference sequence). The length of the CDR3 is 15 residues. The V gene lost 10 bases and the J gene lost 2 bases, with 20 bases spanning the gap. CDR3 residues: CATQRLRGINTEAFF. In nucleotides, the CDR3 is TGTGCCACCCAACGGCTAAGGGGGATAAACACTGAAGCTTTCTTT.

The count of this clonotype is one. The gene calls are TRBV25-1 and TRBJ2-5; TRBD2 agrees at 9 bases. V lost 0 bases to trimming and J lost 4 bases; unmatched junction nucleotides: 12. Germline V gene lookup returns CDR1 MGHDK and CDR2 SYGVNS. The CDR3 runs 18 residues. The CDR3 DNA sequence: TGTGCCAGCAGTGAATATACCGGGTCTAGCGGGAACGGAGAGACCCAGTACTTC. This sequence encodes CASSEYTGSSGNGETQYF. The full variable domain, in which reference TRBV25-1 and TRBJ2-5 provide the parts outside the CDR3, is EADIYQTPRYLVIGTGKKITLECSQTMGHDKMYWYQQDPGMELHLIHYSYGVNSTEKGDLSSESTVSRIRTEHFPLTLESARPSHTSQYLCASSEYTGSSGNGETQYFGPGTRLLVL.

The chain combines TRBV11-1 with TRBJ1-2, with D unresolved. Germline-derived CDR1 and CDR2 are SGHAT and FQDESV (reference sequence). The CDR3 runs to 16 residues. The germline V and J ends were trimmed by 5 bases and 3 bases, with 19 bases remaining between them. CDR3 in DNA: TGTGCCAGCAGCCAGATGTGGGGTTCCGGGTACTATGGCTACACCTTC. This gives the protein CASSQMWGSGYYGYTF.

The rearrangement links TRBV10-3 to TRBJ2-6; D is perhaps TRBD1 or TRBD2 (5 bases each). V was cut by 2 bases and J by 0 bases, with 20 bases left in between. The CDR3 runs 20 residues. Looked up from germline, CDR1 is ENHRY and CDR2 is SYGVKD. This CDR3 is CAISENEGRGIVSGANVLTF. CDR3 DNA: TGTGCCATCAGTGAGAATGAGGGACGGGGAATAGTCTCTGGGGCCAACGTCCTGACTTTC.

The CDR3 is CASSLPDRPGEQYF. The CDR3 DNA reads TGTGCCAGCAGCCTCCCAGACAGGCCAGGAGAGCAGTACTTC. The chain joins TRBV7-9 to TRBJ2-7, with D maybe TRBD1 (6 bases). V lost 5 bases to trimming and J lost 7 bases, with 18 bases between them. The CDR3 length is 14 residues. Germline values: CDR1 SEHNR, CDR2 FQNEAQ (reference sequence).

This chain uses TRBV10-2 with TRBJ1-6, with D possibly TRBD1 on 5 matching bases. Per the germline V gene, CDR1 is WSHSY and CDR2 is SAAADI. This CDR3 has 14 residues. The V and J ends lost 0 bases and 7 bases respectively, with 7 bases between them. CDR3 residues: CASSESAGNSPLHF. In DNA form, the CDR3 reads TGCGCCAGCAGTGAGTCCGCAGGGAATTCACCCCTCCACTTT.

This clonotype was observed a handful of times. The V and J genes are TRBV20-1 and TRBJ1-6; 7 nucleotides agree with TRBD1. With 0 bases clipped from V and 9 bases from J, the junction kept 11 bases outside the gene matches. Germline assignment: CDR1 DFQATT and CDR2 SNEGSKA (reference sequence). CDR3 length equals 16 residues. CDR3: CSARDTRQGLGSPLHF. The CDR3 region has the DNA TGCAGTGCTAGAGATACCCGACAGGGCCTGGGTTCACCCCTCCACTTT.

The rearrangement joins TRBV18 to TRBJ2-1; D remains unclear. CDR1 is KGHSH, CDR2 LQKENI, per germline. The V end was cut by 3 bases, the J end by 11 bases, with 5 bases between. The CDR3 is 10 residues long. The CDR3 is CASSPPKQFF. CDR3 DNA sequence: TGTGCCAGCTCACCCCCTAAGCAGTTCTTC.

The chain combines TRBV7-9 with TRBJ2-7; D possibly corresponds to TRBD1 (6 bases). Germline assignment: CDR1 SEHNR and CDR2 FQNEAQ (reference sequence). This CDR3 spans 14 amino acids. V lost 5 bases to trimming and J lost 3 bases, with 14 bases between them. The CDR3 DNA reads TGTGCCAGCAGCGCCCTGACAGGCAACTACGAGCAGTACTTC. As protein: CASSALTGNYEQYF.

CDR3 amino acids: CASSTYQETQYF. The DNA for the CDR3 is TGTGCCAGCAGCACATACCAAGAGACCCAGTACTTC. The chain couples TRBV6-6 to TRBJ2-5, with D uncertain. Trimming took 6 bases from V and 0 from J, leaving 5 bases between them. This CDR3 contains 12 residues. Germline V gene lookup returns CDR1 MNHNY and CDR2 SVGAGI (reference sequence).

This clonotype was observed a handful of times. J is TRBJ1-1 and V is TRBV4-1; D is uncertain. Trimming pared 0 bases from V and 1 base from J, leaving 9 bases between. Germline assignment: CDR1 MGHRA and CDR2 YSYEKL. This CDR3 is 15 amino acids long. The CDR3 DNA follows: TGCGCCAGCAGCCAAGAGGGAGAGGGGAACACTGAAGCTTTCTTT. Encoded protein: CASSQEGEGNTEAFF.

There are a few counts of this clonotype. The chain recombines TRBV7-6 with TRBJ2-1, with D unclear. V lost 5 bases to trimming and J lost 6 bases, with 23 bases between them. Looked up from germline, CDR1 is SGHVS and CDR2 is FNYEAQ. CDR3 length equals 17 residues. The DNA for the CDR3 is TGTGCCAGCAGCCCAGAGGTGTCACTTTACCCCTTCAATGAGCAGTTCTTC. It specifies CASSPEVSLYPFNEQFF.

The chain uses TRBV11-2 and TRBJ2-1; possible D gene TRBD2, 5 bases. V gave up 1 base and J gave up 3 bases, with 10 bases separating them. CDR1 and CDR2 from the germline V gene are SGHAT and FQNNGV. The CDR3 is 15 residues long. CDR3 DNA: TGTGCCAGCAGCTTAGCGGGAAGGAACTACAATGAGCAGTTCTTC. Encoded protein: CASSLAGRNYNEQFF.

The rearrangement uses TRBV11-1 and TRBJ2-4, with 10 positions matching TRBD1. CDR3 length equals 15 residues. The V gene's germline CDR1 is SGHAT and CDR2 FQDESV (reference sequence). V gave up 5 bases and J gave up 9 bases; unmatched junction bases: 10. This CDR3 is CASSPTGGAGSIQYF. CDR3 sequence (DNA): TGTGCCAGCAGCCCGACAGGGGGCGCGGGTAGCATTCAGTACTTC.

The rearrangement links TRBV7-9 to TRBJ2-3; TRBD1 or TRBD2 may be the D gene (5 bases each). In germline, CDR1 is SEHNR, CDR2 FQNEAQ (reference sequence). The CDR3 length is 14 residues. The V and J ends lost 3 bases and 4 bases respectively, with 11 bases between them. The DNA of the CDR3 is TGTGCCAGCAGCTTGAACAGGAGGTCAGATACGCAGTATTTT. Residues: CASSLNRRSDTQYF.

The chain has TRBV5-4 and TRBJ1-4, with TRBD1 matching over 7 bases. The CDR3 sequence is 16 residues long. The trim removed 1 base at V and 8 bases at J, leaving 11 bases unmatched. Per the germline V gene, CDR1 is SGHNT and CDR2 is YYREEE (reference sequence). DNA for the CDR3: TGTGCCAGCAGCTTGCGTGCCGGGACAGAAGGGGAAAAACTGTTTTTT. It encodes CASSLRAGTEGEKLFF. Full variable domain (rest looked up from reference TRBV5-4 and TRBJ1-4): ETGVTQSPTHLIKTRGQQVTLRCSSQSGHNTVSWYQQALGQGPQFIFQYYREEENGRGNFPPRFSGLQFPNYSSELNVNALELDDSALYLCASSLRAGTEGEKLFFGSGTQLSVL.